The 32 T cell receptor beta chains presented below share a single source sample, sequenced in a study of blood T cell repertoires in COVID-19. Some clones are missing from TCRdb's copy, which holds only in-frame ones; the method was immunoSEQ multiplex PCR. The table lists 400,000 to 550,000 clones, nearly 90% of them singletons. Source material: PBMCs or T cells enriched from blood (not recorded which). These receptors were obtained from a woman aged 18-29 years with acute COVID-19.

V is TRBV3-1 (or the pseudogene TRBV3-2) and J is TRBJ2-5, with TRBD2 matching 10 bases. Germline-derived CDR1 and CDR2 are LGHDT and YNNKEL (reference sequence). J gave up 1 base and V 3 bases, and 8 bases lay outside the gene matches. The CDR3 has 17 amino acids. The CDR3 here is CASSHTGLAVPQETQYF. CDR3 coding DNA: TGTGCCAGCAGCCATACCGGACTAGCGGTCCCCCAAGAGACCCAGTACTTC.

The J gene is TRBJ1-3, the V gene TRBV7-8; maybe TRBD1 (5 bases). CDR3 length: 14 residues. Trimming shortened V by 7 bases and J by 2 bases, and 12 bases separated the two germline ends. CDR1 SGHVS and CDR2 FQNEAQ come from the germline V gene. The CDR3 region is CASTHRLPGNTIYF. DNA for the CDR3: TGTGCCAGCACCCACAGGCTTCCTGGAAACACCATATATTTT.

This chain connects TRBV10-3 to TRBJ1-2; D uncertain. Germline V gives CDR1 ENHRY, CDR2 SYGVKD. Trimming took 6 bases from V and 0 from J, leaving 20 bases between them. CDR3 length: 17 amino acids. The CDR3 nucleotides are TGTGCCATCAGGAGAACTACCTCACATACTACTAACTATGGCTACACCTTC. It translates to CAIRRTTSHTTNYGYTF.

The chain employs TRBV18 and TRBJ1-6; 7 bases are shared with TRBD1. The CDR3 spans 18 residues. V shed 4 bases, J shed 5 bases, and the junction held 14 bases outside the gene matches. Germline lookup yields CDR1 KGHSH and CDR2 LQKENI. CDR3 residues: CASSRWAVTGSDNSPLHF. CDR3 coding DNA: TGTGCCAGCTCACGCTGGGCTGTGACAGGGAGCGATAATTCACCCCTCCACTTT.

The chain combines TRBV5-4 with TRBJ2-5; 7 bases agree with TRBD1. Germline V gives CDR1 SGHNT, CDR2 YYREEE (reference sequence). The CDR3 sequence is 13 residues long. Germline trimming cut 4 bases from V and 7 bases from J; bases unmatched to any gene: 7. CDR3 in DNA: TGTGCCAGCAGCCCTACAGGGGATGCGACCCAGTACTTC. The encoded protein is CASSPTGDATQYF. The variable domain in full, completed from reference TRBV5-4 and TRBJ2-5, reads ETGVTQSPTHLIKTRGQQVTLRCSSQSGHNTVSWYQQALGQGPQFIFQYYREEENGRGNFPPRFSGLQFPNYSSELNVNALELDDSALYLCASSPTGDATQYFGPGTRLLVL.

This chain joins TRBV9 and TRBJ2-7; TRBD2 matches 8 bases. The V gene's germline CDR1 is SGDLS and CDR2 YYNGEE. This CDR3 is built from 14 residues. Losses at the gene ends were 0 bases for V and 4 bases for J; bases not matched to a gene: 3. The CDR3 DNA follows: TGTGCCAGCAGCGTAGCGGGGGGGCAATACGAGCAGTACTTC. It encodes CASSVAGGQYEQYF.

The chain is built from TRBV29-1 and TRBJ2-2, with TRBD2 identical over 10 bases. The V and J ends lost 7 bases and 3 bases, in that order; junction bases with no gene match: 8. Germline V gene lookup returns CDR1 SQVTM and CDR2 ANQGSEA. CDR3 length: 15 amino acids. The CDR3 bases are TGCAGCGCGAAAACCGGGACTAGCGACACCGGGGAGCTGTTTTTT. Its protein is CSAKTGTSDTGELFF.

V and J are TRBV7-2 and TRBJ1-1, with 7 bases matching TRBD1. Germline assignment: CDR1 SGHTA and CDR2 FQGNSA. Unmatched junction bases numbered 3, after V lost 5 bases and J lost 0 bases. The CDR3 is 14 residues long. The DNA of the CDR3 is TGTGCCAGCAGCATGGGACAGTTGAACACTGAAGCTTTCTTT. Protein sequence: CASSMGQLNTEAFF.

This rearrangement joins TRBV7-6 to TRBJ2-5; D perhaps matches TRBD2 (5 bases). Trimming shortened V by 2 bases and J by 0 bases, and 10 bases separated the two germline ends. This CDR3 is 15 amino acids long. Germline-derived CDR1 and CDR2 are SGHVS and FNYEAQ. The CDR3, as DNA: TGTGCCAGCAGCTTAATGACTACCCACCAAGAGACCCAGTACTTC. Translation: CASSLMTTHQETQYF.

This clone showed up just once. V gene TRBV9 combines with J gene TRBJ1-5, with 7 bases matching TRBD1. The CDR3 covers 15 residues. V was clipped by 3 bases and J by 2 bases; unmatched bases: 5. Germline CDR1 SGDLS, CDR2 YYNGEE. CDR3 DNA: TGTGCCAGCAGCGAAGACACAGGGGGCAATCAGCCCCAGCATTTT. Translation: CASSEDTGGNQPQHF.

The CDR3 region is CASRGGLVNEQFF. Written as DNA, the CDR3 is TGTGCCAGCCGGGGGGGCCTTGTCAATGAGCAGTTCTTC. The chain uses TRBV6-5 and TRBJ2-1; 8 nucleotides agree with TRBD2. The CDR3 consists of 13 residues. The germline CDR1 and CDR2 sequences are MNHEY and SVGAGI. The junction had 6 bases not matched to a gene; V was cut back by 8 bases and J by 6 bases.

The chain is built from TRBV21-1 and TRBJ2-5; the tabulated D call, TRBD2, remains unverified against the DNA. TRBV21-1 is assigned pseudogene status. This CDR3 contains 17 residues. This CDR3 reads CASSKAGTSGRPETQYF. Here the CDR3 DNA reads TGTGCCAGCAGCAAAGCAGGGACTAGCGGGAGGCCAGAGACCCAGTACTTC.

The J gene is TRBJ2-1, the V gene TRBV15; 7 bases agree with TRBD2. The CDR3 loop spans 15 amino acids. The V and J ends lost 4 bases and 4 bases, in that order; junction bases with no gene match: 7. Germline V gene lookup returns CDR1 LNHNV and CDR2 YYDKDF (reference sequence). Written as DNA, the CDR3 is TGTGCCACCAGCACTACTAGCGAACCATACAATGAGCAGTTCTTC. Its protein product is CATSTTSEPYNEQFF.

In the case of this clone: A much larger clone lies a single base off, so this may be a read error. The sample carries other DNA sequences with the same CDR3. The rearrangement uses TRBV27 and TRBJ1-1; 8 nucleotides agree with TRBD1. This CDR3 is built from 13 residues. The V gene end was trimmed by 6 bases and the J gene end by 3 bases; junction bases not matched to a gene: 3. In germline, CDR1 is MNHEY, CDR2 SMNVEV (reference sequence). The CDR3 nucleotides are TGTGCCAGCAGCTTACAGGGGGACACTGAAGCTTTCTTT. Translation: CASSLQGDTEAFF.

This clone was counted only a few times. This chain links TRBV5-4 with TRBJ2-5, with 14 bases lining up with TRBD2. The V gene end was trimmed by 4 bases and the J gene end by 2 bases; junction bases not matched to a gene: 1. Germline V CDR1 and CDR2: SGHNT, YYREEE (reference sequence). This CDR3 spans 15 amino acids. The CDR3 loop is CASSRLAGGQETQYF. CDR3 in DNA: TGTGCCAGCAGCCGACTAGCGGGAGGGCAAGAGACCCAGTACTTC.

The chain combines TRBV24-1 with TRBJ2-2; weak D call: TRBD1 (5 bases). CDR1 and CDR2 (germline): KGHDR, SFDVKD. The CDR3 covers 12 residues. V lost 10 bases to trimming and J lost 6 bases, with 11 bases between them. The chain's CDR3 is CATENRSGELFF. DNA of the CDR3: TGTGCCACGGAAAACAGGTCCGGGGAGCTGTTTTTT.

The sample holds a few counts of this clone. The junction departs from the called germline gene at one end, perhaps through a read error. The chain carries TRBV7-7 and TRBJ1-3; no definite D call. Germline loops: CDR1 SSHAT, CDR2 FNYEAQ (reference sequence). There are 14 residues in the CDR3. CDR3 DNA: TGTGCTAGCAGCTTAGATCGCTCTGGAAACACCATATATTTT. This gives the protein CASSLDRSGNTIYF.

J is TRBJ2-3 and V is TRBV7-2, with 9 bases aligning to TRBD2. Germline CDR1 and CDR2: SGHTA and FQGNSA. The V gene end was trimmed by 1 base and the J gene end by 4 bases; junction bases not matched to a gene: 3. The CDR3 is made up of 15 amino acids. The CDR3 spells CASSLGQREADTQYF. The CDR3 nucleotides are TGTGCCAGCAGCTTAGGTCAGCGGGAGGCAGATACGCAGTATTTT.

V gene TRBV24-1 combines with J gene TRBJ2-1; 8 positions match TRBD2. CDR1 is KGHDR, CDR2 SFDVKD, per germline. The ends lost 3 bases at V and 1 base at J; junction bases unmatched: 7. This CDR3 contains 17 residues. DNA of the CDR3: TGTGCCACCAGTGATCCCAGCGGGAGTGGTTCCTACAATGAGCAGTTCTTC. Encoded protein: CATSDPSGSGSYNEQFF.

This chain connects TRBV10-3 to TRBJ1-4; TRBD1 might be the D (5 bases). From germline, CDR1 is ENHRY and CDR2 SYGVKD. V gave up 3 bases and J gave up 8 bases, with 13 bases separating them. The CDR3 length is 14 residues. The CDR3 DNA reads TGTGCCATCAGTGAAGGCAGGGAGGGCGAAAAACTGTTTTTT. It codes for CAISEGREGEKLFF.

The chain carries TRBV20-1 and TRBJ2-7; D call uncertain. Trimming removed 5 bases from V and 5 bases from J, with 10 bases in between. The germline CDR1 and CDR2 sequences are DFQATT and SNEGSKA (reference sequence). This CDR3 is built from 11 residues. CDR3 sequence (DNA): TGCAGTGCTCCAGGCTCGCACGAGCAGTACTTC. Translating it yields CSAPGSHEQYF.

The count of this clone is one. The chain uses TRBV24-1 and TRBJ2-2, with D unclear. The V gene lost 3 bases and the J gene lost 6 bases, with 10 bases spanning the gap. The CDR3 loop spans 14 amino acids. The germline CDR1 and CDR2 sequences are KGHDR and SFDVKD. The CDR3 bases are TGTGCCACCAGTGATCCAAATGCAGCCGGGGAGCTGTTTTTT. This codes for CATSDPNAAGELFF.

The chain combines TRBV28 with TRBJ1-5; the D is unclear. This CDR3 is 11 amino acids long. In germline, CDR1 is MDHEN, CDR2 SYDVKM. The V end was cut by 6 bases, the J end by 4 bases, with 4 bases between. The CDR3 reads CASSRNQPQHF. CDR3 DNA: TGTGCCAGCAGCCGTAATCAGCCCCAGCATTTT.

This chain joins TRBV4-1 and TRBJ2-4, with 7 bases fitting TRBD1. The CDR3 contains 18 residues. Germline lookup yields CDR1 MGHRA and CDR2 YSYEKL. Trimming cost V 3 bases and J 0 bases; bases outside gene matches: 11. The CDR3 reads CASSQAHGTDLAKNIQYF. As DNA, the CDR3 is TGCGCCAGCAGCCAGGCACATGGGACAGATTTAGCCAAAAACATTCAGTACTTC.

This chain connects TRBV5-1 to TRBJ2-5; TRBD2 matches at 7 bases. Per germline, CDR1 SGHRS and CDR2 YFSETQ. The length of the CDR3 is 15 residues. V lost 3 bases to trimming and J lost 0 bases; unmatched junction nucleotides: 5. CDR3 region: CASSSSGTNQETQYF. The CDR3 DNA is TGCGCCAGCAGCTCCTCCGGGACTAACCAAGAGACCCAGTACTTC.

The V gene is TRBV30, the J gene TRBJ1-1; no clear D gene. Per germline, CDR1 GTSNPN and CDR2 SVGIG (reference sequence). Trimming left V 3 bases short and J 5 bases short, with 10 bases between. The CDR3 totals 12 residues. CDR3 residues: CAWRAVGTEAFF. The CDR3 region has the DNA TGTGCCTGGAGAGCGGTGGGGACTGAAGCTTTCTTT. Together with reference TRBV30 and TRBJ1-1, the CDR3 gives the full variable domain: SQTIHQWPATLVQPVGSPLSLECTVEGTSNPNLYWYRQAAGRGLQLLFYSVGIGQISSEVPQNLSASRPQDRQFILSSKKLLLSDSGFYLCAWRAVGTEAFFGQGTRLTVV.

The chain recombines TRBV29-1 with TRBJ2-5; D gene ambiguous. V lost 7 bases and J 5 bases, leaving 17 bases between the germline ends. The CDR3 runs to 13 residues. The V gene's germline CDR1 is SQVTM and CDR2 ANQGSEA. The CDR3 DNA follows: TGCAGCGCCCCAAATTTCTCTCGGGAGACCCAGTACTTC. Translating gives CSAPNFSRETQYF.

This clone has just one count. The gene calls are TRBV29-1 and TRBJ2-1; 9 nucleotides match TRBD2. J was trimmed by 7 bases and V by 4 bases; bases with no gene match: 5. CDR1 is SQVTM, CDR2 ANQGSEA, per germline. This CDR3 is built from 13 residues. CDR3 nucleotide sequence: TGCAGCGTTGTGCTAGCGGGAAGGAATGAGCAGTTCTTC. It encodes CSVVLAGRNEQFF.

The rearrangement uses TRBV11-2 and TRBJ2-7; TRBD2 agrees at 12 bases. CDR3 length: 14 residues. Germline CDR1 and CDR2: SGHAT and FQNNGV. J lost 5 bases, V lost 11 bases, and 10 bases had no gene match. DNA for the CDR3: TGTGCCGCAAGGAGACTAGCGGGAGATAACGAGCAGTACTTC. It encodes CAARRLAGDNEQYF.

The rearrangement uses TRBV11-3 and TRBJ2-1; D remains ambiguous. The ends were cut back, 0 bases at V and 5 bases at J, with 5 bases in the middle. Germline V gives CDR1 SGHNT, CDR2 YENEEA. This CDR3 is 13 amino acids long. The CDR3 DNA follows: TGTGCCAGCAGCTTAGAGTCTCACAATGAGCAGTTCTTC. This translates into CASSLESHNEQFF.

J is TRBJ1-1 and V is TRBV5-4; D might be TRBD1 (5 bases). Trimming stripped 1 base from V and 11 bases from J, with 18 bases between. The CDR3 runs 14 residues. CDR1 and CDR2 from the germline V gene are SGHNT and YYREEE (reference sequence). The CDR3 region is CASSLRDGAGGAFF. CDR3 bases: TGTGCCAGCAGCTTGAGGGATGGGGCCGGGGGGGCTTTCTTT.

This clone has a handful of counts. V and J are TRBV30 and TRBJ1-4, with 8 positions matching TRBD1. The CDR3 sequence is 14 residues long. In germline, CDR1 is GTSNPN, CDR2 SVGIG (reference sequence). Trimming removed 1 base from V and 7 bases from J; junction bases left unmatched: 5. The DNA of the CDR3 is TGTGCCTGGAGTGGCCAGGGGGCCAGTGAAAAACTGTTTTTT. It codes for CAWSGQGASEKLFF.